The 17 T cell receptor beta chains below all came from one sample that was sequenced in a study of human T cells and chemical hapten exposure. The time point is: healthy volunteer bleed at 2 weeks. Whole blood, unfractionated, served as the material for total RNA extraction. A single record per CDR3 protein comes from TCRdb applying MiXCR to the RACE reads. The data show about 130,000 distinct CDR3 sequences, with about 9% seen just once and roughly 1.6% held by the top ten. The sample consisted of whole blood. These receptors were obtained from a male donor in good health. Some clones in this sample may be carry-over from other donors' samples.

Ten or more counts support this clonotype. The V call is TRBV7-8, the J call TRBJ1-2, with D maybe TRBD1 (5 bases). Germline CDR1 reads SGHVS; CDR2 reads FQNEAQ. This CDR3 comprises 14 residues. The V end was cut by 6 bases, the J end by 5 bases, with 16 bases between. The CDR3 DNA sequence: TGTGCCAGCAGATCCGGGACCGAGGTTTATGGCTACACCTTC. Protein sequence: CASRSGTEVYGYTF.

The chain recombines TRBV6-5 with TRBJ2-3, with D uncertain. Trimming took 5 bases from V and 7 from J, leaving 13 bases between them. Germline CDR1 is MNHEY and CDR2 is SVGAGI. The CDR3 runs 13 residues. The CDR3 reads CASSQDWKNTQYF. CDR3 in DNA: TGTGCCAGCAGTCAGGATTGGAAAAATACGCAGTATTTT.

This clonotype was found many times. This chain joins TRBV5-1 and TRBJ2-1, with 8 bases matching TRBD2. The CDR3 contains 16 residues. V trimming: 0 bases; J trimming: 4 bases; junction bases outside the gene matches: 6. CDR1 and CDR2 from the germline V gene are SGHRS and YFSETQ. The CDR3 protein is CASSLGASGYYNEQFF. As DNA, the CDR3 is TGCGCCAGCAGCTTGGGAGCTAGCGGGTATTACAATGAGCAGTTCTTC.

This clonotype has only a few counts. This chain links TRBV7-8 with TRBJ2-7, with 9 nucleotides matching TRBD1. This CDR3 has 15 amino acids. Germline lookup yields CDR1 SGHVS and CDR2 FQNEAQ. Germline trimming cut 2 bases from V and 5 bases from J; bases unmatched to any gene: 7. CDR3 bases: TGTGCCAGCAGCTTAAGGGTCGGGACAGGGAACGAGCAGTACTTC. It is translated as CASSLRVGTGNEQYF.

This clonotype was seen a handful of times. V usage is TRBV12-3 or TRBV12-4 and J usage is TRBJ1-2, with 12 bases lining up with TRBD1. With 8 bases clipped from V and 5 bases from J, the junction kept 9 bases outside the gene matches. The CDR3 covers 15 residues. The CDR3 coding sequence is TGTGCCAGCGACGGGACAGGGGGCGCAGGGTATGGCTACACCTTC. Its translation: CASDGTGGAGYGYTF.

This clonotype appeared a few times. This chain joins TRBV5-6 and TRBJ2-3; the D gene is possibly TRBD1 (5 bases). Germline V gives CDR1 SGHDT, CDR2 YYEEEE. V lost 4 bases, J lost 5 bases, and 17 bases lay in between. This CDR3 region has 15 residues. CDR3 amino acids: CASSPPGAVGDTQYF. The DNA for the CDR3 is TGTGCCAGCAGCCCCCCTGGGGCAGTCGGAGATACGCAGTATTTT.

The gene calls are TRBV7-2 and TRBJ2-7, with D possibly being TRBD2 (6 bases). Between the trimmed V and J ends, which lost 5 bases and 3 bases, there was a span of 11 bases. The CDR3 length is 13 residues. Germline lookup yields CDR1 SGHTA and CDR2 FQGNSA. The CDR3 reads CASSRDSLYEQYF. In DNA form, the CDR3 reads TGTGCCAGCAGCAGGGACTCGCTCTACGAGCAGTACTTC.

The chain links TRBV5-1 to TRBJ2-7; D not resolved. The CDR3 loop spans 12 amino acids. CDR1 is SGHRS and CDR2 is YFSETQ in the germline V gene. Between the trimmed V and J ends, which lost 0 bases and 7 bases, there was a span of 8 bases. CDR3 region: CASSLDGLEQYF. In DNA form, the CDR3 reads TGCGCCAGCAGCTTGGACGGTCTAGAGCAGTACTTC.

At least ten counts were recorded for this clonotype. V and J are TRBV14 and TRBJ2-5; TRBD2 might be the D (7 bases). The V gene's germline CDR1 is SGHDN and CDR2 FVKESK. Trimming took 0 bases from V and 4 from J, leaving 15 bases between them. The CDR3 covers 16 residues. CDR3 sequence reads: CASSQELGGLGETQYF. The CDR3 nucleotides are TGTGCCAGCAGCCAAGAGTTGGGGGGGCTCGGAGAGACCCAGTACTTC.

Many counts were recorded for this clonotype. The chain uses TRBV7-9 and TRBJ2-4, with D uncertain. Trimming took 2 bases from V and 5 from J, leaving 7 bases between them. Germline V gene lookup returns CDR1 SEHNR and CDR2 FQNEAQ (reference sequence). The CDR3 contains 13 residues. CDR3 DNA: TGTGCCAGCAGCTTACCCCAGGAAAACATTCAGTACTTC. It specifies CASSLPQENIQYF.

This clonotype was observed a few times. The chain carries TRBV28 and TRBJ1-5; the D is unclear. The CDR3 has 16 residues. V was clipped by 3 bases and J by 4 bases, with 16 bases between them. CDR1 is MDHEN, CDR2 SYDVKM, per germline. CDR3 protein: CASSLGIIARNQPQHF. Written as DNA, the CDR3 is TGTGCCAGCAGTTTGGGGATTATAGCGCGAAATCAGCCCCAGCATTTT. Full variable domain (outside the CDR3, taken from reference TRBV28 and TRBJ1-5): DVKVTQSSRYLVKRTGEKVFLECVQDMDHENMFWYRQDPGLGLRLIYFSYDVKMKEKGDIPEGYSVSREKKERFSLILESASTNQTSMYLCASSLGIIARNQPQHFGDGTRLSIL.

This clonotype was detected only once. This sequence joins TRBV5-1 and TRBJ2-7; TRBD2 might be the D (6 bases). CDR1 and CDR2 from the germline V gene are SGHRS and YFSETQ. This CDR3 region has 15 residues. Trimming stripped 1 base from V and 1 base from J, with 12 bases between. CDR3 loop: CASSLRWRESYEQYF. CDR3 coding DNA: TGCGCCAGCAGCTTGAGGTGGCGGGAATCCTACGAGCAGTACTTC.

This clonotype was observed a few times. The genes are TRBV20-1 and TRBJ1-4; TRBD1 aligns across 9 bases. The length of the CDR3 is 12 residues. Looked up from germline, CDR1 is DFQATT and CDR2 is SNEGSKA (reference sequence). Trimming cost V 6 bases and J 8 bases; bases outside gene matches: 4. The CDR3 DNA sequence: TGCAGTGCGACAGGGGGGGACGAAAAACTGTTTTTT. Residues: CSATGGDEKLFF.

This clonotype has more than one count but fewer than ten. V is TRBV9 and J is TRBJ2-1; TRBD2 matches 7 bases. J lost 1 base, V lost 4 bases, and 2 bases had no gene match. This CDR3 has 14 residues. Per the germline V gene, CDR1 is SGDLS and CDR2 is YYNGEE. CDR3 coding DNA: TGTGCCAGCAGCTCCGGGAGGTCCTACAATGAGCAGTTCTTC. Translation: CASSSGRSYNEQFF.

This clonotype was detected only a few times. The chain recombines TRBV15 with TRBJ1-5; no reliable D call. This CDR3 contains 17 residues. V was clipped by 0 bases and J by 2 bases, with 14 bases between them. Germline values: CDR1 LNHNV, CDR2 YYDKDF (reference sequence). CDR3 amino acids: CATSRDWRTGGNQPQHF. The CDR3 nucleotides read TGTGCCACCAGCAGAGATTGGAGGACCGGGGGCAATCAGCCCCAGCATTTT.

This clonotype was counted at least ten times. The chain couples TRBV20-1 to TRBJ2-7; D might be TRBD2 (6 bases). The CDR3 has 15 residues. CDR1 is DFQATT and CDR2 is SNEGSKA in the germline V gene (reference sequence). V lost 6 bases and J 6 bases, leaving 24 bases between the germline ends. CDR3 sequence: CSAARAGIPLGEQYF. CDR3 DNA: TGCAGTGCCGCCAGAGCGGGTATTCCCCTCGGCGAGCAGTACTTC.

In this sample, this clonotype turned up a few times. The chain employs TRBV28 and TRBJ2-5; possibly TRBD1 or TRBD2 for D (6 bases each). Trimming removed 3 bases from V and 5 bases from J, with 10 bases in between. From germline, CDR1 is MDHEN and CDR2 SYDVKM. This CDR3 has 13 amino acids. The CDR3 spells CASSFRGQETQYF. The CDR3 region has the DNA TGTGCCAGCAGTTTCCGGGGGCAGGAGACCCAGTACTTC.